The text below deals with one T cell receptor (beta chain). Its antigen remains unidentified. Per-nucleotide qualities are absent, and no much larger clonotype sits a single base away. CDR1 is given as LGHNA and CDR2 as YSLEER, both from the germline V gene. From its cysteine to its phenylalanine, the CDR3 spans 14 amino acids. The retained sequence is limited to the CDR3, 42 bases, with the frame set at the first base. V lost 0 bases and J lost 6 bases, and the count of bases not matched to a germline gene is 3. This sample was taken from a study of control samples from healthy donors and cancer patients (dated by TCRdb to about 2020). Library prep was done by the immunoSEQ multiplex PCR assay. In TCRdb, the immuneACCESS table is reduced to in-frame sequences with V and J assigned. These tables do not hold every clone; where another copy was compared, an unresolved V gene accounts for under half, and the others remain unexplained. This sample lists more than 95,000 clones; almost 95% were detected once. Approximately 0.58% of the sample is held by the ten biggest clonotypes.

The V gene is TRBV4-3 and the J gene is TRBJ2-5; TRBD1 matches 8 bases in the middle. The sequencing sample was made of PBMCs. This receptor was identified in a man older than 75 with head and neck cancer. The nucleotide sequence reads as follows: TGCGCCAGCAGCCAAGATCGGACAGGGAAGACCCAGTACTTC. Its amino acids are CASSQDRTGKTQYF.